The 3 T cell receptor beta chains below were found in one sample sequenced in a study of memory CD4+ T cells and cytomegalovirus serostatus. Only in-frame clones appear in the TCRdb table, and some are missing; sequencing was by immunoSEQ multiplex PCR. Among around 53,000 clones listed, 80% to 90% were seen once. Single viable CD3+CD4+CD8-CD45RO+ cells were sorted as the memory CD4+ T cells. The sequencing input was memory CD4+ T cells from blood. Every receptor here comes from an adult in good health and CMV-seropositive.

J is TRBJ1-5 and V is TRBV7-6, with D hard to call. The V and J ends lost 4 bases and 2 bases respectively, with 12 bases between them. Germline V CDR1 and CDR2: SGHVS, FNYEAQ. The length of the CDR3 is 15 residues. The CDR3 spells CASSSEGFGNQPQHF. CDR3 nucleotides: TGTGCCAGCAGCTCAGAGGGTTTTGGCAATCAGCCCCAGCATTTT.

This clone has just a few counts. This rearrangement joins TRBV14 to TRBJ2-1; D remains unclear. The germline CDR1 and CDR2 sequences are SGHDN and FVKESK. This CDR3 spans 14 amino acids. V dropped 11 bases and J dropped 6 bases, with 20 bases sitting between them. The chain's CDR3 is CASSLAVKGNEQFF. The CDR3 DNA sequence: TGTGCCTCCTCACTTGCAGTAAAGGGCAATGAGCAGTTCTTC.

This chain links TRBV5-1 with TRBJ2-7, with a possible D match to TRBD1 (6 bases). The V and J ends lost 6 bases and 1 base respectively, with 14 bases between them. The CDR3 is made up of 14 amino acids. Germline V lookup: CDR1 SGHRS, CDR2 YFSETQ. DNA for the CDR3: TGCGCCAGCAAACGAGCGACAGGATCCTACGAGCAGTACTTC. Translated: CASKRATGSYEQYF.